This T cell receptor beta chain appears in the sequencing data of a study of Graves' ophthalmopathy and Graves' hyperthyroidism (dated by TCRdb to between 2018 and 2020). Background on the whole study: Peripheral blood was collected at initial diagnosis, prior to any treatment. The study used signatures of the TCR beta repertoire to tell Graves' ophthalmopathy apart from Graves' hyperthyroidism and to predict which patients would progress to ophthalmopathy. In total, around 140 blood samples were TCR-sequenced: approximately 42 ophthalmopathy, over 70 hyperthyroidism and about 17 hyperthyroidism-to-ophthalmopathy patients. To explore V-J signatures that distinguish ophthalmopathy from hyperthyroidism, a discovery set of 100 patients was enrolled, made up of approximately 45 with ophthalmopathy and 55 to 65 with stable hyperthyroidism. The independent validation cohort included approximately 19 hyperthyroidism patients plus 17 patients who later progressed from hyperthyroidism to ophthalmopathy. T-cell repertoires of thyroid tissue and blood were compared in over five hyperthyroidism patients. Once sampling was done, hyperthyroidism patients were given methimazole at a starting dose of 30 mg daily, while ophthalmopathy patients were given high-dose intravenous methylprednisolone. The 100 discovery patients were randomly split 7:3 into training and test sets.

What the research found in general, with its limitations: Most expanded thyroid clonotypes with frequency above 0.001 were also detected in blood, suggesting blood repertoires may reflect the thyroid immune response. Sample size was not predetermined statistically, and investigators were not blinded to group allocation. In cross-validation, the 13-signature model distinguished ophthalmopathy from stable hyperthyroidism with nearly 90% sensitivity and 81.08% specificity, while in the test set the corresponding values were roughly 80% and 75%. In validation, the model predicted ophthalmopathy progression with about 70% sensitivity and less than 80% specificity; more than ten predicted patients were CT-confirmed with GO in a median of approximately 6.2 months.

Hyperthyroidism was defined as stable when no progression to ophthalmopathy occurred within 18 months of follow-up. The hyperthyroidism patients were 18 to 65 years old and newly diagnosed, with a disease duration of less than 2 months. Patients with other autoimmune diseases, uncontrolled infections, pregnancy or lactation were excluded from the study. Clinical symptoms, serum thyroxine, TRAb, thyroid ultrasound and orbital computed tomography formed the basis of the diagnosis. Ficoll-Paque density gradient centrifugation was used to isolate PBMCs from about 10 ml of fresh peripheral blood. Total RNA was extracted using Trizol reagent, and RNA quality was checked on an Agilent 2100 Bioanalyzer. CDR1 and CDR2 are read off the germline V gene (reference sequence) as SEHNR and FQNEAQ. The CDR3 sequence holds 14 residues, the cysteine and phenylalanine included. The CDR3 DNA has 42 bases and is translated from base 1. The V end loses 1 base and the J end loses 5 bases, and a stretch of 8 bases separates them.

For repertoire sequencing, TCR beta CDR3 regions were amplified from RNA transcripts. A first-round RT-PCR used HTBI primers with the Qiagen OneStep RT-PCR kit, followed by a second-round multiplex PCR, size selection and purification. The libraries underwent paired-end sequencing with 100 bp reads on an Illumina HiSeq2000. Per the source publication's procedure: Reads were processed with SOAPnuke, discarding reads with adapters, uncalled bases, mean Phred below 15, or no exact constant-primer or identifier match. COPE v1.2.5 was used to merge the high-quality paired reads. Clonotypes were defined as unique nucleotide sequences and were aligned to IMGT TRB V, D and J references using MiTCR v1.1. Analysis was restricted to V-J combinations with a frequency above 0.0001, which covered 98% to 99.2% of repertoires. For each V-J combination, a TCR clonal expansion and chaos score was defined as F50 clonal expansion divided by the chaos observed in the TCRdist matrix. Welch's t-statistics and random forest were used to reduce features to 10 to 15 V-J combinations, which were fed into a naive Bayes classifier. The similarity between thyroid and blood repertoires was quantified using the Morisita-Horn index. The public sequencing data were trimmed at Q25 with fastp and processed into clonotypes with MiXCR by TCRdb, which kept only in-frame beta chains. Each entry merges the rows of one CDR3 protein and shows their most common DNA and genes. What appears here as the V and J calls and clone size reflects TCRdb's work, not the paper's. The sample includes roughly 610,000 distinct CDR3 sequences, with 22% observed a single time. Clones ranked in the top ten supply more than 5.5% of the sample.

In the case of this clonotype: No antigen is known for it. Base quality data are lacking; no much larger clone is found one base away.

The origin of this receptor is a young woman with stable Graves' hyperthyroidism. Some clones in this sample may be carry-over from other donors' samples. Donor details come from another sample of the same person, matched by shared clones. Recombination connected TRBV7-9 to TRBJ2-2; a tentative D match to TRBD1 spans 6 bases. Sequencing used peripheral blood. The CDR3 corresponds to CASSLEGTTGELFF. The DNA is as follows: TGTGCCAGCAGCTTAGAAGGGACAACCGGGGAGCTGTTTTTT. The entire variable domain, with the stretches around the CDR3 drawn from the reference TRBV7-9 and TRBJ2-2 proteins, is DTGVSQNPRHKITKRGQNVTFRCDPISEHNRLYWYRQTLGQGPEFLTYFQNEAQLEKSRLLSDRFSAERPKGSFSTLEIQRTEQGDSAMYLCASSLEGTTGELFFGEGSRLTVL.